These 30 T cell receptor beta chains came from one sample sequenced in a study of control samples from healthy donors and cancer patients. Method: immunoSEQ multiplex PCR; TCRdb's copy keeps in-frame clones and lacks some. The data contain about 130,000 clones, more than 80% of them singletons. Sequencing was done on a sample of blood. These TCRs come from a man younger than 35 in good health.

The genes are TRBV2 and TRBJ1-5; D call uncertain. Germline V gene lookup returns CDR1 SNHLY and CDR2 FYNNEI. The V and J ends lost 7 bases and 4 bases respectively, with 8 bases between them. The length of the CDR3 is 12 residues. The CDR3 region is CASTLGNQPQHF. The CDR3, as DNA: TGTGCCAGCACTTTGGGGAATCAGCCCCAGCATTTT. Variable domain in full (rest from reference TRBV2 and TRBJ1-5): EPEVTQTPSHQVTQMGQEVILRCVPISNHLYFYWYRQILGQKVEFLVSFYNNEISEKSEIFDDQFSVERPDGSNFTLKIRSTKLEDSAMYFCASTLGNQPQHFGDGTRLSIL.

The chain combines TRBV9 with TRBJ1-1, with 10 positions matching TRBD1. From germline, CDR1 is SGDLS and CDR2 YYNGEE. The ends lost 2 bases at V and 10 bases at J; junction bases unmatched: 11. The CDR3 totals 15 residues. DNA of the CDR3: TGTGCCAGCAGCGTTTTACCCGGGACAGGGGATAGAGCTTTCTTT. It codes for CASSVLPGTGDRAFF.

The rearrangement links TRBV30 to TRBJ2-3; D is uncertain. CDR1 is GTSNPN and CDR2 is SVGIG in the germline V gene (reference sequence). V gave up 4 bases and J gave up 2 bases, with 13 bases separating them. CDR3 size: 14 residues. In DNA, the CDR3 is TGTGCCTGGAACTGGGCCCCAGACACAGATACGCAGTATTTT. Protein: CAWNWAPDTDTQYF.

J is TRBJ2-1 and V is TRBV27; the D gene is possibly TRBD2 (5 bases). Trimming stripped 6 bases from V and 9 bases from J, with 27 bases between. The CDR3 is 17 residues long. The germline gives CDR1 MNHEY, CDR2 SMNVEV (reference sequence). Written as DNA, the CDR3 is TGTGCCAGCAGGGGGTCGAAGGGAAAGGAGACTACCATTGAGCAGTTCTTC. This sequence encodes CASRGSKGKETTIEQFF.

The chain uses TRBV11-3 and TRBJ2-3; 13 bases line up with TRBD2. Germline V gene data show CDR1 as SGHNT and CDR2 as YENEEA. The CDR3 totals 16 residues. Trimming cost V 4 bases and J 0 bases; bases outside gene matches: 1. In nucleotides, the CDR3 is TGTGCCAGCAGCTGGGGACTAGCGGGAAGCACAGATACGCAGTATTTT. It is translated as CASSWGLAGSTDTQYF.

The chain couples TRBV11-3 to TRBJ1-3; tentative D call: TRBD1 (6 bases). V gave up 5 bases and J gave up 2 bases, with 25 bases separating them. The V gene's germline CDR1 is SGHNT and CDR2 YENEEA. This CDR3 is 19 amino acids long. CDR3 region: CASSTRTAKENEPGNTIYF. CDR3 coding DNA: TGTGCCAGCAGCACCCGGACAGCTAAGGAGAATGAACCTGGAAACACCATATATTTT.

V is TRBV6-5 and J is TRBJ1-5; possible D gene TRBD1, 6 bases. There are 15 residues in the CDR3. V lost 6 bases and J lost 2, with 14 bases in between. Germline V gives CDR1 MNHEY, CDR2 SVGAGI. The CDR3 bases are TGTGCCAGCAGCCCACAGGGACAAGGCAATCAGCCCCAGCATTTT. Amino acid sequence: CASSPQGQGNQPQHF.

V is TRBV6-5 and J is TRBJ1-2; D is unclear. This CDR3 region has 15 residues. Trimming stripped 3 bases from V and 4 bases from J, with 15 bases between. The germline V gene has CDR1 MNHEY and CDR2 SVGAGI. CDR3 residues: CASSYERQPTYGYTF. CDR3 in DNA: TGTGCCAGCAGTTATGAGCGGCAGCCAACCTATGGCTACACCTTC.

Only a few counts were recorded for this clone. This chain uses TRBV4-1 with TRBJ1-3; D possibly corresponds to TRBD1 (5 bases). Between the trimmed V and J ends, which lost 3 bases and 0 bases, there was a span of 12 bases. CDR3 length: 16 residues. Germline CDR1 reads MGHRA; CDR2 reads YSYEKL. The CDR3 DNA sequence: TGCGCCAGCAGCCAGGTTGGGACTCTCTCTGGAAACACCATATATTTT. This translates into CASSQVGTLSGNTIYF.

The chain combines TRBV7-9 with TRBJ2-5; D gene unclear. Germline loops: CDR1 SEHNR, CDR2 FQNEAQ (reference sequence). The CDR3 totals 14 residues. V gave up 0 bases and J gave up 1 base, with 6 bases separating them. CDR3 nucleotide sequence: TGTGCCAGCAGCTTAGCTTCGGCCCAAGAGACCCAGTACTTC. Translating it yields CASSLASAQETQYF.

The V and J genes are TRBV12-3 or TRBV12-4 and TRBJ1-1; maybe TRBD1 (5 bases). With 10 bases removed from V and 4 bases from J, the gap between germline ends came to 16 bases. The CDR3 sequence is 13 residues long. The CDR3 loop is CAITSGESTEAFF. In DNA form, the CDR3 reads TGTGCCATCACCTCGGGGGAATCCACTGAAGCTTTCTTT.

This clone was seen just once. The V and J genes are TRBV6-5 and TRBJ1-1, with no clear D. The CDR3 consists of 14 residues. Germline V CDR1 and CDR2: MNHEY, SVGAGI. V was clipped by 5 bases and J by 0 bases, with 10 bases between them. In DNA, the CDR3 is TGTGCCAGCAGTCCCGGGAGCCTGAACACTGAAGCTTTCTTT. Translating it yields CASSPGSLNTEAFF.

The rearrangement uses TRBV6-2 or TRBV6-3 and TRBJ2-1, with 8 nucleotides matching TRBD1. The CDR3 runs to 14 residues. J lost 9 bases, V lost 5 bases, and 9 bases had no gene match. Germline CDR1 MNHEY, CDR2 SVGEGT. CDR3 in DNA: TGTGCCAGCAGTCACGGCAACAGGGGGTCTGAGCAGTTCTTC. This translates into CASSHGNRGSEQFF.

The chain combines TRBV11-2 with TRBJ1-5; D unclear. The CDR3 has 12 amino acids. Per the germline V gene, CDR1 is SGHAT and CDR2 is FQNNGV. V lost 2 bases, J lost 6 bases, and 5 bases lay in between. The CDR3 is CASSLNGQPQHF. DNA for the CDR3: TGTGCCAGCAGCTTAAACGGTCAGCCCCAGCATTTT.

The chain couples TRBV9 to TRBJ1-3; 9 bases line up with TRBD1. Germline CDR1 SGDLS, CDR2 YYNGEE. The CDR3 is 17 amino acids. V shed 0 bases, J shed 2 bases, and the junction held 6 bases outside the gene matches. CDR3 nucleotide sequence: TGTGCCAGCAGCGTAGAGGGGGGACAGGGACCTGGAAACACCATATATTTT. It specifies CASSVEGGQGPGNTIYF.

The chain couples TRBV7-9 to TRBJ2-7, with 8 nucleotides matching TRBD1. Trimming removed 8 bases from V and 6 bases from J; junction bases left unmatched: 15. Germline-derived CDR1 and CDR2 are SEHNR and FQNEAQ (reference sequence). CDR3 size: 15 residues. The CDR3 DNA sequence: TGTGCCAGCGTACCATCTGGAGACAGGGGTGTCGAGCAGTACTTC. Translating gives CASVPSGDRGVEQYF.

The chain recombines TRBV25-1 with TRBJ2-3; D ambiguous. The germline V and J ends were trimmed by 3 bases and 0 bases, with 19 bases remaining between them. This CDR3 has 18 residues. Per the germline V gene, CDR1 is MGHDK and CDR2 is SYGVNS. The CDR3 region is CASSELSLWLPSTDTQYF. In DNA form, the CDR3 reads TGTGCCAGCAGTGAGTTGTCTTTGTGGCTACCGAGCACAGATACGCAGTATTTT.

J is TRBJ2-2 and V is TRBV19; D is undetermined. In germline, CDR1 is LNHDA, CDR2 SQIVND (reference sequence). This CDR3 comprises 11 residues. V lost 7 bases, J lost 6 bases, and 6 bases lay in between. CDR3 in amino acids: CASKRSGELFF. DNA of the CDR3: TGTGCCAGTAAAAGGTCCGGGGAGCTGTTTTTT.

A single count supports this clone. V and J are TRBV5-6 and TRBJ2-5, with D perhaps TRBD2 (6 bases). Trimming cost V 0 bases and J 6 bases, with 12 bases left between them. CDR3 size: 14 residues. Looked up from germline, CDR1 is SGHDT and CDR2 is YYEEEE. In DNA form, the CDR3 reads TGTGCCAGCAGCTTGGAACTAGCCCCCAAGACCCAGTACTTC. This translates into CASSLELAPKTQYF.

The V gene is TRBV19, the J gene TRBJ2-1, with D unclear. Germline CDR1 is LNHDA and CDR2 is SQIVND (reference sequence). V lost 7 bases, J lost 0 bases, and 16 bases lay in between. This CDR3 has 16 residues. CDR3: CASTSLAASSYNEQFF. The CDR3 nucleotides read TGTGCCAGTACCTCCTTGGCGGCAAGCTCCTACAATGAGCAGTTCTTC. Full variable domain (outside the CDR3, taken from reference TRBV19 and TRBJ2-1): DGGITQSPKYLFRKEGQNVTLSCEQNLNHDAMYWYRQDPGQGLRLIYYSQIVNDFQKGDIAEGYSVSREKKESFPLTVTSAQKNPTAFYLCASTSLAASSYNEQFFGPGTRLTVL.

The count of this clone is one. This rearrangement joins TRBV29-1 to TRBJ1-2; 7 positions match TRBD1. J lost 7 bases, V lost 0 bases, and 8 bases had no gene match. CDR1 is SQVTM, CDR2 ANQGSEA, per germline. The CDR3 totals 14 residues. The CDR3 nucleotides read TGCAGCGTTGAAGATCGAGCCAGGGGGGGTGGCTACACCTTC. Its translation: CSVEDRARGGGYTF.

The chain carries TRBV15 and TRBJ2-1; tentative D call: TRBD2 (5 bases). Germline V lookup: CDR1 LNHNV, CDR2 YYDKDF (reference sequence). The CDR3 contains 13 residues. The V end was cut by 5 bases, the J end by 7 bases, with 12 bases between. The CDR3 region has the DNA TGTGCCACCAGCGAGGCCAGGAGGAATGAGCAGTTCTTC. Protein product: CATSEARRNEQFF.

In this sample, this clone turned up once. The CDR3 region has the DNA TGTGCCAGCAGGAACGACAGGGTTGGTGGCACTGAAGCTTTCTTT. Encoded protein: CASRNDRVGGTEAFF. The chain is built from TRBV6-5 and TRBJ1-1; 7 bases are a match to TRBD1. The CDR3 sequence is 15 residues long. The junction had 11 bases not matched to a gene; V was cut back by 6 bases and J by 4 bases. Germline-derived CDR1 and CDR2 are MNHEY and SVGAGI.

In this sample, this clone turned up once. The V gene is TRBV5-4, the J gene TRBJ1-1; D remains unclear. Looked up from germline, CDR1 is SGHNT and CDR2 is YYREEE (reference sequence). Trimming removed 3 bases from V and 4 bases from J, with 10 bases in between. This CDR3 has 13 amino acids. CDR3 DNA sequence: TGTGCCAGCAGCTACAGAGGTCTCACTGAAGCTTTCTTT. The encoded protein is CASSYRGLTEAFF.

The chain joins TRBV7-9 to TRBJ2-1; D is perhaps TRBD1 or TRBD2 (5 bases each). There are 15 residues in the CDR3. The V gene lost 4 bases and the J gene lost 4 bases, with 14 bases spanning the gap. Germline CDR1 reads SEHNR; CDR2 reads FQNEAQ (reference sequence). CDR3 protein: CASSSPGTQYNEQFF. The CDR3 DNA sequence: TGTGCCAGCAGCTCGCCCGGGACCCAGTACAATGAGCAGTTCTTC.

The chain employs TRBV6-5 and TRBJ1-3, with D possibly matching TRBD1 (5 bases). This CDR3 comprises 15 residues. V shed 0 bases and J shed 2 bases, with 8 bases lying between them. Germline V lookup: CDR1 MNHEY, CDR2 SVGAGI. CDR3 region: CASSYSWGAGNTIYF. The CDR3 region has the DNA TGTGCCAGCAGTTACTCCTGGGGGGCTGGAAACACCATATATTTT.

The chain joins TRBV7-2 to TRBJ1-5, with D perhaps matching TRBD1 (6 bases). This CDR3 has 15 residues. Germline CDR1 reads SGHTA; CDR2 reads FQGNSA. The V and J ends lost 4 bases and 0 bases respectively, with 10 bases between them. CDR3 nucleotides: TGTGCCAGCAGCTCAGGGGATTATAGCAATCAGCCCCAGCATTTT. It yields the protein CASSSGDYSNQPQHF.

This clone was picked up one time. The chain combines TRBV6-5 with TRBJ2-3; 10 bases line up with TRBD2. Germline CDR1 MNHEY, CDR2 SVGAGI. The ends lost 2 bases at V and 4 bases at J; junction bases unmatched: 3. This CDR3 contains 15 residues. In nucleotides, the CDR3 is TGTGCCAGCAGTTACCAAGCGGGGGGGTCAGATACGCAGTATTTT. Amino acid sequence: CASSYQAGGSDTQYF.

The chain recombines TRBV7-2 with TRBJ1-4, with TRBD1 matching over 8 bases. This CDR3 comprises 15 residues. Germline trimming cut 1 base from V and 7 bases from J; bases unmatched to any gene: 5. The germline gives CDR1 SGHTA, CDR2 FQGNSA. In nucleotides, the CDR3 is TGTGCCAGCAGCTTAGGTCAGGGGGCGGGTGAAAAACTGTTTTTT. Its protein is CASSLGQGAGEKLFF.

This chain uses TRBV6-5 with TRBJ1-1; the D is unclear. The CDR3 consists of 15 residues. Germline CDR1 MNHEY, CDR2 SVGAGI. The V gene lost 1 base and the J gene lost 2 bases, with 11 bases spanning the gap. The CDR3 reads CASSYLTTANTEAFF. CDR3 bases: TGTGCCAGCAGTTACTTGACGACCGCTAACACTGAAGCTTTCTTT.